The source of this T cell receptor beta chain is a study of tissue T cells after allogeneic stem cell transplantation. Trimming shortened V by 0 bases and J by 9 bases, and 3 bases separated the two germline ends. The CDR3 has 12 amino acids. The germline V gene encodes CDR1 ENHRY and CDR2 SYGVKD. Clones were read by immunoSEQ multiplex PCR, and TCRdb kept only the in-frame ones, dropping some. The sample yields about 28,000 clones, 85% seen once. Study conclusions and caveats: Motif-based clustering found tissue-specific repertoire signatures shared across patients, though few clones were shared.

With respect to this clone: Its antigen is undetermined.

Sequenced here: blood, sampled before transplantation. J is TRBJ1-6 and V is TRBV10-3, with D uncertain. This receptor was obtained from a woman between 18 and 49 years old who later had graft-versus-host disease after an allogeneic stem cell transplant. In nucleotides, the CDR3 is TGTGCCATCAGTGAGTCGCCTTCACCCCTCCACTTT. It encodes CAISESPSPLHF.